These 32 T cell receptor beta chains were all obtained from the same sample, sequenced in a study of T-cell reconstitution after alpha-beta-depleted transplantation in children. Unique molecular identifiers were incorporated when the TCRbeta library was constructed. MiXCR was run by TCRdb on the PCR reads, yielding one entry per CDR3 protein. Of about 110,000 distinct CDR3 sequences listed, approximately 6.4% are singletons. The input for sequencing was PBMCs, mostly from graft donor cells, taken 360 days after TCRalphabeta/CD19-depleted stem cell transplant. These receptors all stem from a male patient aged 2 to 10 who had a stem cell transplant for acute lymphoblastic leukemia, so the T cells may come from the graft donor.

This clonotype has a count of ten or more. V gene TRBV28 combines with J gene TRBJ2-5; TRBD1 matches 8 bases. Germline assignment: CDR1 MDHEN and CDR2 SYDVKM. After removal of 4 bases from V and 2 bases from J, the junction contained 3 bases not matched to a gene. This CDR3 is 14 amino acids long. In nucleotides, the CDR3 is TGTGCCAGCAGTTCCAGGGGGCGACAAGAGACCCAGTACTTC. Its protein product is CASSSRGRQETQYF.

Points on this clonotype: One end of the junction is discordant with germline, which a read error may explain. The J gene is TRBJ2-7, the V gene TRBV20-1, with D possibly being TRBD1 or TRBD2 (5 bases each). Germline values: CDR1 DFQATT, CDR2 SNEGSKA (reference sequence). This CDR3 is 11 amino acids long. The CDR3 coding sequence is TGCAGTGCTTGGGACGGAACCTGGAGACACTTC. Its translation is CSAWDGTWRHF.

The rearrangement uses TRBV20-1 and TRBJ1-1, with no clear D. The CDR3 totals 13 residues. V was trimmed by 2 bases and J by 5 bases, leaving 12 bases between them. Germline CDR1 reads DFQATT; CDR2 reads SNEGSKA (reference sequence). CDR3 DNA sequence: TGCAGTGCTAGACCCCGAGGAGGGACTGAAGCTTTCTTT. Translating it yields CSARPRGGTEAFF.

This clonotype was recorded many times. The chain recombines TRBV7-8 with TRBJ2-5; D may match TRBD1 or TRBD2 (5 bases each). The germline CDR1 and CDR2 sequences are SGHVS and FQNEAQ. This CDR3 region has 16 residues. V shed 6 bases and J shed 1 base, with 18 bases lying between them. As DNA, the CDR3 is TGTGCCAGCAGTTCGAGACGACTGGGGGTCCAAGAGACCCAGTACTTC. This encodes CASSSRRLGVQETQYF.

CDR3 loop: CASSPLHRGWDYEQYF. CDR3 DNA sequence: TGTGCCAGCAGCCCCCTCCACAGGGGATGGGACTACGAGCAGTACTTC. The chain couples TRBV27 to TRBJ2-7, with TRBD1 matching 7 bases. The CDR3 has 16 amino acids. The V gene end was trimmed by 6 bases and the J gene end by 3 bases; junction bases not matched to a gene: 14. Germline CDR1 MNHEY, CDR2 SMNVEV (reference sequence).

This sequence joins TRBV3-1 and TRBJ2-1; 10 nucleotides match TRBD2. Germline values: CDR1 LGHDT, CDR2 YNNKEL (reference sequence). This CDR3 comprises 16 residues. V gave up 2 bases and J gave up 4 bases; unmatched junction bases: 5. The CDR3 sequence: CASSQPLAGDYNEQFF. The DNA for the CDR3 is TGTGCCAGCAGCCAACCCCTAGCGGGGGATTACAATGAGCAGTTCTTC.

This clonotype came up a few times. The J gene is TRBJ2-7, the V gene TRBV6-2 or TRBV6-3, with D perhaps assigned TRBD1 or TRBD2 (6 bases each). Germline V gene data show CDR1 as MNHEY and CDR2 as SVGEGT. The CDR3 loop spans 12 amino acids. Trimming shortened V by 4 bases and J by 7 bases, and 11 bases separated the two germline ends. The DNA for the CDR3 is TGTGCCAGCAGTTGGCAGGGGAGGGAGCAGTACTTC. Protein: CASSWQGREQYF.

In this sample, this clonotype turned up many times. This rearrangement joins TRBV6-6 to TRBJ2-7; tentatively, D is TRBD1 (6 bases). Trimming removed 6 bases at V and 6 bases at J, with 12 bases between. CDR3 length: 12 amino acids. Germline values: CDR1 MNHNY, CDR2 SVGAGI (reference sequence). Here the CDR3 reads CASSRTVSEQYF. CDR3 sequence (DNA): TGTGCCAGCAGCCGGACAGTTTCCGAGCAGTACTTC.

This clonotype has a count of ten or more. The J gene is TRBJ2-7, the V gene TRBV13; tentatively, D is TRBD1 (5 bases). Trimming pared 3 bases from V and 2 bases from J, leaving 14 bases between. The CDR3 is made up of 15 amino acids. Germline V gene data show CDR1 as PRHDT and CDR2 as FYEKMQ (reference sequence). The CDR3 loop is CASSFTAQGTYEQYF. As DNA, the CDR3 is TGTGCCAGCAGCTTTACCGCCCAGGGAACCTACGAGCAGTACTTC.

This clonotype was observed at least ten times. This chain joins TRBV7-9 and TRBJ2-7; D not resolved. CDR3 length: 11 residues. Germline CDR1 SEHNR, CDR2 FQNEAQ (reference sequence). The germline V and J ends were trimmed by 6 bases and 3 bases, with 6 bases remaining between them. This CDR3 is CASRRSYEQYF. CDR3 in DNA: TGTGCCAGCAGACGGAGCTACGAGCAGTACTTC. The full variable domain, rest sourced from reference TRBV7-9 and TRBJ2-7, is DTGVSQNPRHKITKRGQNVTFRCDPISEHNRLYWYRQTLGQGPEFLTYFQNEAQLEKSRLLSDRFSAERPKGSFSTLEIQRTEQGDSAMYLCASRRSYEQYFGPGTRLTVT.

This clonotype was seen more than once but under ten times. The chain is built from TRBV29-1 and TRBJ2-7; tentative D call: TRBD2 (6 bases). CDR1 and CDR2 from the germline V gene are SQVTM and ANQGSEA. The CDR3 extends over 12 amino acids. Trimming shortened V by 4 bases and J by 5 bases, and 12 bases separated the two germline ends. Here the CDR3 reads CSVGQGGNEQYF. The CDR3 DNA reads TGCAGCGTTGGGCAGGGAGGCAACGAGCAGTACTTC.

This clonotype was observed a few times. The chain carries TRBV19 and TRBJ1-2; D unresolved. Germline assignment: CDR1 LNHDA and CDR2 SQIVND (reference sequence). V lost 5 bases and J 6 bases, leaving 13 bases between the germline ends. The CDR3 covers 13 residues. The CDR3 here is CASSPGSVDGYTF. CDR3 nucleotide sequence: TGTGCCAGTAGTCCCGGCTCGGTCGATGGCTACACCTTC. The full variable domain, in which reference TRBV19 and TRBJ1-2 provide the parts outside the CDR3, is DGGITQSPKYLFRKEGQNVTLSCEQNLNHDAMYWYRQDPGQGLRLIYYSQIVNDFQKGDIAEGYSVSREKKESFPLTVTSAQKNPTAFYLCASSPGSVDGYTFGSGTRLTVV.

The genes are TRBV29-1 and TRBJ2-7; maybe TRBD2 (6 bases). Germline V lookup: CDR1 SQVTM, CDR2 ANQGSEA. The V end was cut by 4 bases, the J end by 0 bases, with 10 bases between. This CDR3 is 13 amino acids long. CDR3 in DNA: TGCAGCGTTGTAGGGACTTCCTCCTACGAGCAGTACTTC. It encodes CSVVGTSSYEQYF.

This clonotype was observed a few times. CDR3 coding DNA: TGTGCCAGCAGTGATCAGTACGGGCGGACAGGGGTTGACGGGGAGCTGTTTTTT. This encodes CASSDQYGRTGVDGELFF. This chain joins TRBV25-1 and TRBJ2-2, with TRBD1 identical over 9 bases. Trimming cost V 3 bases and J 7 bases; bases outside gene matches: 15. Germline V gene lookup returns CDR1 MGHDK and CDR2 SYGVNS. The CDR3 totals 18 residues.

There are a few counts of this clonotype. The chain employs TRBV27 and TRBJ2-7; 8 nucleotides align to TRBD2. Per germline, CDR1 MNHEY and CDR2 SMNVEV (reference sequence). This CDR3 is built from 15 residues. Trimming at V came to 5 bases and at J to 7 bases, leaving 13 bases not matched to a gene. The DNA of the CDR3 is TGTGCCAGCAGTCCAATAGCGGGACCAGGTGGGGAGCAGTACTTC. Residues: CASSPIAGPGGEQYF.

The table lists this clonotype with many counts. This chain connects TRBV28 to TRBJ2-4; weak D call: TRBD1 (5 bases). Germline CDR1 is MDHEN and CDR2 is SYDVKM. The CDR3 runs to 16 residues. Trimming removed 4 bases at V and 0 bases at J, with 13 bases between. The CDR3 spells CASSSTARLAKNIQYF. For the CDR3, the DNA is TGTGCCAGCAGTTCGACAGCCCGCCTAGCCAAAAACATTCAGTACTTC.

This clonotype was counted at least ten times. The rearrangement links TRBV12-3 or TRBV12-4 to TRBJ1-5, with D unresolved. There are 14 residues in the CDR3. V gave up 2 bases and J gave up 3 bases, with 8 bases separating them. The CDR3 sequence: CASSLRVNNQPQHF. CDR3 bases: TGTGCCAGCAGTTTAAGGGTAAACAATCAGCCCCAGCATTTT.

This clonotype appeared a few times. The chain carries TRBV11-2 and TRBJ2-1, with D unresolved. Trimming pared 5 bases from V and 9 bases from J, leaving 8 bases between. In germline, CDR1 is SGHAT, CDR2 FQNNGV. The CDR3 loop spans 11 amino acids. DNA of the CDR3: TGTGCCAGCAGCCTATATGGTGAGCAGTTCTTC. This translates into CASSLYGEQFF.

V gene TRBV20-1 combines with J gene TRBJ2-3; D could derive from TRBD1 or TRBD2 (6 bases each). The germline gives CDR1 DFQATT, CDR2 SNEGSKA (reference sequence). V was trimmed by 1 base and J by 2 bases, leaving 13 bases between them. CDR3 size: 15 residues. The CDR3 region has the DNA TGCAGTGCTAGAGTGACGGGGGCCTCCACAGATACGCAGTATTTT. It specifies CSARVTGASTDTQYF.

For this clonotype: A much larger clone is a single base away; this may be a read error. The chain combines TRBV10-2 with TRBJ1-4, with D possibly matching TRBD1 (5 bases). With 6 bases removed from V and 8 bases from J, the gap between germline ends came to 7 bases. The germline V gene encodes CDR1 WSHSY and CDR2 SAAADI. This CDR3 has 11 residues. The CDR3 protein is CASRGEEKLFF. CDR3 bases: TGCGCCAGCAGAGGGGAAGAAAAACTGTTTTTT.

This clonotype was picked up many times. The chain combines TRBV7-9 with TRBJ2-1; 7 bases agree with TRBD2. Germline CDR1 reads SEHNR; CDR2 reads FQNEAQ (reference sequence). Losses at the gene ends were 4 bases for V and 5 bases for J; bases not matched to a gene: 8. The CDR3 consists of 15 residues. CDR3 coding DNA: TGTGCCAGCAGCTCCCCGGGACTACCTGACAATGAGCAGTTCTTC. Translation: CASSSPGLPDNEQFF.

The chain uses TRBV6-4 and TRBJ1-5; no clear D gene. V was pared by 1 base and J by 6 bases, with 16 bases between. Germline lookup yields CDR1 MRHNA and CDR2 SNTAGT. The CDR3 is made up of 16 amino acids. CDR3 residues: CASSDFSRKRSQPQHF. CDR3 bases: TGTGCCAGCAGTGACTTCTCGAGAAAACGGAGTCAGCCCCAGCATTTT.

This clonotype was observed many times. The CDR3 here is CASSLSQGRDKNIQYF. The CDR3 coding sequence is TGTGCCAGCAGCTTATCACAGGGTAGGGACAAAAACATTCAGTACTTC. This chain joins TRBV7-9 and TRBJ2-4, with D possibly matching TRBD1 (6 bases). There are 16 residues in the CDR3. Trimming shortened V by 2 bases and J by 3 bases, and 14 bases separated the two germline ends. Germline lookup yields CDR1 SEHNR and CDR2 FQNEAQ (reference sequence).

This rearrangement joins TRBV4-2 to TRBJ2-1, with TRBD2 identical over 15 bases. Germline V gene sequence: CDR1 LGHNA, CDR2 YNFKEQ. The ends lost 4 bases at V and 9 bases at J; junction bases unmatched: 10. The CDR3 loop spans 17 amino acids. The CDR3 region is CASSRAGTSGGRGEQFF. The CDR3 DNA is TGTGCCAGCAGCCGCGCGGGGACTAGCGGGGGGAGGGGTGAGCAGTTCTTC.

This clonotype was counted ten times or more. The gene calls are TRBV6-5 and TRBJ1-1, with D unresolved. CDR1 MNHEY and CDR2 SVGAGI come from the germline V gene. Trimming removed 5 bases at V and 4 bases at J, with 11 bases between. The CDR3 runs 13 residues. The CDR3 is CASSPGRGTEAFF. DNA for the CDR3: TGTGCCAGCAGTCCCGGACGGGGCACTGAAGCTTTCTTT.

This clonotype was found many times. The V and J genes are TRBV9 and TRBJ1-2; D ambiguous. CDR3 length equals 17 residues. Germline V gene sequence: CDR1 SGDLS, CDR2 YYNGEE. The V end was cut by 1 base, the J end by 0 bases, with 16 bases between. CDR3 sequence: CASSVNSGPRPNYGYTF. CDR3 coding DNA: TGTGCCAGCAGCGTAAATAGCGGGCCCCGTCCTAACTATGGCTACACCTTC.

The chain is built from TRBV6-2 or TRBV6-3 and TRBJ2-1; TRBD1 or TRBD2 may be the D gene (5 bases each). The V and J ends lost 10 bases and 0 bases respectively, with 16 bases between them. The germline gives CDR1 MNHEY, CDR2 SVGEGT. CDR3 length: 15 residues. CDR3 coding DNA: TGTGCCACTGCCACCTGGGACCTCTCCTACAATGAGCAGTTCTTC. This encodes CATATWDLSYNEQFF.

This clonotype was picked up many times. The V and J genes are TRBV27 and TRBJ2-7; D is unclear. Germline V gene data show CDR1 as MNHEY and CDR2 as SMNVEV (reference sequence). The CDR3 length is 11 residues. With 6 bases removed from V and 4 bases from J, the gap between germline ends came to 7 bases. In DNA form, the CDR3 reads TGTGCCAGCAGCTATGGGTACGAGCAGTACTTC. Translation gives CASSYGYEQYF.

This clonotype was recorded at least ten times. This chain joins TRBV9 and TRBJ1-1, with D possibly TRBD1 on 5 matching bases. Germline V gene lookup returns CDR1 SGDLS and CDR2 YYNGEE. V was shortened by 4 bases and J by 5 bases, with 15 bases between the two germline ends. The CDR3 sequence is 14 residues long. The CDR3 sequence is CASSPRGGKTEAFF. The CDR3 DNA is TGTGCCAGCAGCCCTCGTGGGGGGAAAACTGAAGCTTTCTTT.

The chain has TRBV28 and TRBJ1-1, with TRBD1 matching over 8 bases. V lost 5 bases, J lost 11 bases, and 7 bases stayed unmatched. CDR1 MDHEN and CDR2 SYDVKM come from the germline V gene. The CDR3 runs to 12 residues. CDR3 nucleotide sequence: TGTGCCAGCAGTCCGGACAGGGTGGGGGCTTTCTTT. The encoded protein is CASSPDRVGAFF.

J is TRBJ1-2 and V is TRBV9, with D possibly TRBD1 on 6 matching bases. Germline V CDR1 and CDR2: SGDLS, YYNGEE. This CDR3 comprises 15 residues. V was cut by 2 bases and J by 6 bases, with 17 bases left in between. In nucleotides, the CDR3 is TGTGCCAGCAGCGTTTTGACTTCGGGGGCAGATGGCTACACCTTC. Its protein is CASSVLTSGADGYTF.

In its sample, this clonotype was seen many times. J is TRBJ2-1 and V is TRBV20-1, with D unclear. Germline CDR1 reads DFQATT; CDR2 reads SNEGSKA (reference sequence). This CDR3 region has 14 residues. The V end was cut by 3 bases, the J end by 3 bases, with 12 bases between. DNA for the CDR3: TGCAGTGCTAGGAGGTGGCTAAACTACAATGAGCAGTTCTTC. It translates to CSARRWLNYNEQFF.